In its sample, the clone carrying this TCR beta chain was seen many times. Its antigen is as yet unknown. This sample was included in a study of read filtering for tumor transcriptome and immune sequencing. Study-wide results and limits: IR-seq and RNA-seq agreed better without single-read clonotypes.

Molecular barcoded adaptors covering alpha/delta and beta/gamma chains were used on around 370 ng RNA. TCRdb recomputed calls from the reads with MiXCR, one row per CDR3 protein. The sample records roughly 130,000 distinct CDR3 sequences, about an eighth being singletons. At the time of active disease, bone marrow was collected from every patient. The ends were cut back, 6 bases at V and 7 bases at J, with 11 bases in the middle. Germline V gene data show CDR1 as MDHEN and CDR2 as SYDVKM. This CDR3 comprises 12 residues. The receptor's source is a donor at least 40 years old with multiple myeloma. The sequenced sample consisted of a population of CD138-negative cells sorted from bone marrow. This chain links TRBV28 with TRBJ2-3; possible D gene TRBD2, 5 bases. The CDR3 sequence: CASSATGNTQYF. The CDR3 region has the DNA TGTGCCAGCAGCGCGACGGGAAATACGCAGTATTTT.